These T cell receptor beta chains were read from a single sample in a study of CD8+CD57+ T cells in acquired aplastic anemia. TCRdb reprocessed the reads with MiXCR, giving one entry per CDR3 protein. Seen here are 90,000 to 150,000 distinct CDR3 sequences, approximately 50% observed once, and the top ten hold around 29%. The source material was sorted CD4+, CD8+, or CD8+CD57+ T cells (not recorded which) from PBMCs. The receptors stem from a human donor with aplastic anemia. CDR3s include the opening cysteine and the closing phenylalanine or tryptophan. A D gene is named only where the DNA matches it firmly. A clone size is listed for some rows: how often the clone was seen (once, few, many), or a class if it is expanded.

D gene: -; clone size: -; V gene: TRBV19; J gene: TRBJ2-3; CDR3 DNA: TGTGCCAGTAGTATTAGGCCTAGGCGAACAGATACGCAGTATTTT; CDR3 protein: CASSIRPRRTDTQYF
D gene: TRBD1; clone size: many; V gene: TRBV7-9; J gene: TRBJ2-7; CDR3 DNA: TGTGCCAGCAGCCCCGGGACAGACTACGAGCAGTACTTC; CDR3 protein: CASSPGTDYEQYF
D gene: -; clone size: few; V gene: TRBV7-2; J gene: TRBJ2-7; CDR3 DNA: TGTGCCAGCAGGGTCTCGGTCCCCTACGAGCAGTACTTC; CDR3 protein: CASRVSVPYEQYF
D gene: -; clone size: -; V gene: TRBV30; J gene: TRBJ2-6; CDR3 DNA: TGTGCCTGGAGCGTAGGGGCCAACGTCCTGACTTTC; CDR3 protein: CAWSVGANVLTF
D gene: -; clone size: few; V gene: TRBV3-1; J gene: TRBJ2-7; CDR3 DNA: TGTGCCAGCAGCCAAGGCAGGGTTTCCTACGAGCAGTACTTC; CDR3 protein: CASSQGRVSYEQYF
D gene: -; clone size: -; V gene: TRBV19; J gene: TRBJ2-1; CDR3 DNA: TGTGCCAGTAGTATGCAGGCCTCCTACAATGAGCAGTTCTTC; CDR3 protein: CASSMQASYNEQFF
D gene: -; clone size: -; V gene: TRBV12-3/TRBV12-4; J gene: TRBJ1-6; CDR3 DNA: TGTGCCAGCAGTCCCGGATGGGATAATTCACCCCTCCACTTT; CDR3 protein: CASSPGWDNSPLHF
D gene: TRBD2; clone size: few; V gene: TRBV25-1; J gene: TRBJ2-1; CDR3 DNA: TGTGCCAGCAGTGCCAGCGGGGGAGGGACCGCATCCTACAATGAGCAGTTCTTC; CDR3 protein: CASSASGGGTASYNEQFF
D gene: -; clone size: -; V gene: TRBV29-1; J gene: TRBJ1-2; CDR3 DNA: TGCAGCGCCCGTTGGGGAGGGGATTATAGTGGCTACACCTTC; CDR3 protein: CSARWGGDYSGYTF
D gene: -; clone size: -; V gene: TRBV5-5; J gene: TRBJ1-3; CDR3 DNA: TGTGCCAGCAGCTTAGTGATCTCTACAGGAAACACCATATATTTT; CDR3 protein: CASSLVISTGNTIYF
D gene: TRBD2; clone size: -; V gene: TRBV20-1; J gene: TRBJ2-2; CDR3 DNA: TGCAGTGCTAGAGATTCGACTAGCGGGGGGTATGACACCGGGGAGCTGTTTTTT; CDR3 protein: CSARDSTSGGYDTGELFF
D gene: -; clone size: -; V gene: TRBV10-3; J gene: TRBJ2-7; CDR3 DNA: TGTGCCATCGGGGGGGCCTTTCACGAGCAGTACTTC; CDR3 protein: CAIGGAFHEQYF
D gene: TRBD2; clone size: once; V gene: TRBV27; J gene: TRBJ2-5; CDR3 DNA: TGTGCCAGCAGTGGGGGACTAGCGGGAGGCCCGTACCAAGAGACCCGGTACTTC; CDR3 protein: CASSGGLAGGPYQETRYF
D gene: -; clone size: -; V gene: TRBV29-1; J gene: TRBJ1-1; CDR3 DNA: TGCAGCGTTGTCGGAGTTGGCGGGAACACTGAAGCTTTCTTT; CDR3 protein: CSVVGVGGNTEAFF
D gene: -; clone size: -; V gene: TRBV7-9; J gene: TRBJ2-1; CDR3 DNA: TGTGCCAGCAGTCCCAGGGGCTACAATGAGCAGTTCTTC; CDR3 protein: CASSPRGYNEQFF
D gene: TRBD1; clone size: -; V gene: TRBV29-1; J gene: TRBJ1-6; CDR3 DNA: TGCAGCGTTCAGTGGACAGGGAATTCACCCCTCCACTTT; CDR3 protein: CSVQWTGNSPLHF
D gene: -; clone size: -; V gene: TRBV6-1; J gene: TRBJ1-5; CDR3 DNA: TGTGCCAGCAGTCCCTGGGAGGGGAATCAGCCCCAGCATTTT; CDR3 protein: CASSPWEGNQPQHF
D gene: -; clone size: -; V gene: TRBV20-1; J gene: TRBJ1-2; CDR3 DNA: TGCAGTGCTAAACTCAGGGGAGACAATGGCTACACCTTC; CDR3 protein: CSAKLRGDNGYTF
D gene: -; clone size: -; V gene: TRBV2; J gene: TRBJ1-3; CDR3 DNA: TGTGCCAGCAGTGGTCCAGCCGATATTGGAAACACCATATATTTT; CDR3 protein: CASSGPADIGNTIYF
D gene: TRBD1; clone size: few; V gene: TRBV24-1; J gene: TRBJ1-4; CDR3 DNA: TGTGCCACCAGTGACCCGAGACAGGGAGGTGAAAAACTGTTTTTT; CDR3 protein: CATSDPRQGGEKLFF
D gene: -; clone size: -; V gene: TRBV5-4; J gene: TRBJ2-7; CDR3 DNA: TGTGCCAGCAGTTACTCCTATACTTACGAGCAGTACTTC; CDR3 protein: CASSYSYTYEQYF
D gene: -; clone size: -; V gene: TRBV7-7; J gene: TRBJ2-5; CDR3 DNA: TGTGCTAGCAGCGTGAACAGCAGGCAAGAGACCCAGTACTTC; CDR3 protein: CASSVNSRQETQYF
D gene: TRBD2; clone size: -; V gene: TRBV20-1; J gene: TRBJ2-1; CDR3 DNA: TGCAGTGCTAGAGTAGCGGGAGGGTACAATGAGCAGTTCTTC; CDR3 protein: CSARVAGGYNEQFF
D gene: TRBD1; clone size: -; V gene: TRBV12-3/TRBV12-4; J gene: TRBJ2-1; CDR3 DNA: TGTGCCAGCAGGTCCTTACAGGGGAATGAGCAGTTCTTC; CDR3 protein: CASRSLQGNEQFF
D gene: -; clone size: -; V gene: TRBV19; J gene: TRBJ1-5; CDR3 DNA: TGTGCCAGTAGTACAGTAGGTCAGCCCCAGCATTTT; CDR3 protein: CASSTVGQPQHF
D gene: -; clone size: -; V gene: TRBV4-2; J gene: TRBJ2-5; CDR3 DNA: TGTGCCAGCAGCCAGCGCGGCCAATCTCCGCAAGAGACCCAGTACTTC; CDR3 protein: CASSQRGQSPQETQYF
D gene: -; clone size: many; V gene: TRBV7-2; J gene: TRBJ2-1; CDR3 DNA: TGTGCCAGCAGCCCAAGTTTAGGCGTCTACAATGAGCAGTTCTTC; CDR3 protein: CASSPSLGVYNEQFF
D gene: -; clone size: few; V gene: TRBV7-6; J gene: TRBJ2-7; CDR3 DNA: TGTGCCACCAACTCCTACGAGCAGTACTTC; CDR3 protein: CATNSYEQYF
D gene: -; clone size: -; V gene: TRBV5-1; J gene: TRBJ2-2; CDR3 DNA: TGCGCCAGCAGCTTGGATACTTGGGGCACCGGGGAGCTGTTTTTT; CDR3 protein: CASSLDTWGTGELFF
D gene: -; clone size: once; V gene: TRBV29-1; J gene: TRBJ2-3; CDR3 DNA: TGCAGCTTGGGCTTGCGGATCGCCACAGATACGCAGTATTTT; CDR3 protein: CSLGLRIATDTQYF
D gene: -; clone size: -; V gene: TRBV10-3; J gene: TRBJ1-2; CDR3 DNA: TGTGCCATCAGTCCGGCCCTGGACGGGAAAGTCTATGGCTACACCTTC; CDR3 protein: CAISPALDGKVYGYTF
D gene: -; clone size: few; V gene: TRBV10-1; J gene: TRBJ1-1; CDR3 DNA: TGCGCCAGCAGCAGAAACAGGGATGGGACTGAAGCTTTCTTT; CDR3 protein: CASSRNRDGTEAFF
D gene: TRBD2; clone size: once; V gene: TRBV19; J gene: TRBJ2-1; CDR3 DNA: TGTGCCAGTAGTGCCACTAGCGGGGTTAGCTCCTACAATGAGCAGTTCTTC; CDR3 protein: CASSATSGVSSYNEQFF
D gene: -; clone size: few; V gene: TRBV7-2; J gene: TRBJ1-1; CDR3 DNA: TGTGCCAGCAGCTTATGGGCAAACACTGAAGCTTTCTTT; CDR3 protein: CASSLWANTEAFF
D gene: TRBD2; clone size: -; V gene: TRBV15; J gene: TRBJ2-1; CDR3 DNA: TGTGCCGCCAGCAGTGAGTCTCCCCTAGCGGAGTACAATGAACAGTTCTTC; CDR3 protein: CAASSESPLAEYNEQFF
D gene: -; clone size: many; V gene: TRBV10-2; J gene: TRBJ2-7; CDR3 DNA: TGCGCCAGCAGTGAGGGCAGGGCTTCCTACGAGCAGTACTTC; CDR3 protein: CASSEGRASYEQYF
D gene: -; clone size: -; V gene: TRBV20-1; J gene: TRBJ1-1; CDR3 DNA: TGCAGTGCTAGAGACCACCAGGGGACGCCTATTGCTTTCTTT; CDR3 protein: CSARDHQGTPIAFF
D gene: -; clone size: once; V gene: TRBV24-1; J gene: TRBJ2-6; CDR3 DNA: TGTGCCACCAGTGATTTGGACAGGGACTCAGGGGCCAACGTCCTGACTTTC; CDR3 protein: CATSDLDRDSGANVLTF
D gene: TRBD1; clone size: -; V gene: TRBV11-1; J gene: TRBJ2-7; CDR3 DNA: TGTGCCGGCAGCCATTTGGGACAGTCGTACTCCTACGGGCAGTACTTC; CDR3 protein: CAGSHLGQSYSYGQYF
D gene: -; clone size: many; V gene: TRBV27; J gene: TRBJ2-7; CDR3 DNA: TGTGCCAGCAGCCTAGTTAGGGAATCGACCTACGAGCAGTACTTC; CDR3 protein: CASSLVRESTYEQYF
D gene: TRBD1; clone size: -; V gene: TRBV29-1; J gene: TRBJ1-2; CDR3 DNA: TGCAGCTCGTGGGACAGATCGGAAGGCTACACCTTC; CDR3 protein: CSSWDRSEGYTF
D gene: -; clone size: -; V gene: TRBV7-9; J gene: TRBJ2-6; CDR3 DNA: TGTGCCAGCGGCCAGTTTGAGGCCAACGTCCTGACTTTC; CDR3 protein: CASGQFEANVLTF
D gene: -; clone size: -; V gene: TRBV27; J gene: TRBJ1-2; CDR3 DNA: TGTGCCAGCAGTTTATCGGTAACCAACTATGGCTACACCTTC; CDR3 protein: CASSLSVTNYGYTF
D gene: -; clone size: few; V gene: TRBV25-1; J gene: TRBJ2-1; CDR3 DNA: TGTGCCAGCAGTGAAGCCTGGGCGAGCTCCTACAATGAGCAGTTCTTC; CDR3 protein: CASSEAWASSYNEQFF
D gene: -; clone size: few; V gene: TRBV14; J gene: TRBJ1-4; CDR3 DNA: TGTGCCAGCAGCCAAGGCCGACATTTGGCCCCCCTTGCAACTAATGAAAAACTGTTTTTT; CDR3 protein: CASSQGRHLAPLATNEKLFF
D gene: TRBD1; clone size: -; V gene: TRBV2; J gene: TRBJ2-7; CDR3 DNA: TGTGCCAGCAATGGACAGGGGATAGAGCAGTACTTC; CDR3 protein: CASNGQGIEQYF
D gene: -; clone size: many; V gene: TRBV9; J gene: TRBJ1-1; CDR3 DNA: TGTGCCAGCAGCGAGAATAGGGCTGAAGCTTTCTTT; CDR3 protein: CASSENRAEAFF
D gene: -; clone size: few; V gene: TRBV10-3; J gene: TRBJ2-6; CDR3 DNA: TGTGCCATCAGTGAGTCCCCAGGTGGCACTGGGGCCAACGTCCTGACTTTC; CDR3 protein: CAISESPGGTGANVLTF
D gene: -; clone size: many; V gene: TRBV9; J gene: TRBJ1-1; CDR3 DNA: TGTGCCAGCAGCGTAGTTCCCCTGGGGACCGGGAACACTGAAGCTTTCTTT; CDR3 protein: CASSVVPLGTGNTEAFF
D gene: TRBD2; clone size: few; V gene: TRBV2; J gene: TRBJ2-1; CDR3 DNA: TGTGCCAGCAGTTTTTTTAGCGGGACCTACAATGAGCAGTTCTTC; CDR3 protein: CASSFFSGTYNEQFF
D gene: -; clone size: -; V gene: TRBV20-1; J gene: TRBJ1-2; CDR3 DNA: TGCAGTGGTGGACGCGGGGATGGCTACACCTTC; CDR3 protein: CSGGRGDGYTF
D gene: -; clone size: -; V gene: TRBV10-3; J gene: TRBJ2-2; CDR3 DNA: TGTGCCATCAGTCCTCAGTTAGGCACCGGGGAGCTGTTTTTT; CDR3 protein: CAISPQLGTGELFF
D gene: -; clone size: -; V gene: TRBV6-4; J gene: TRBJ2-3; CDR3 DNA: TGTGCCAGCAGTGAGAGAACTAGCACAGATACGCAGTATTTT; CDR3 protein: CASSERTSTDTQYF
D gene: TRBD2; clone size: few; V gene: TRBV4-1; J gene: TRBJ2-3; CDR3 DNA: TGCGCCAGCAGCCAAGAACTAGCGGGGGATACAGATACGCAGTATTTT; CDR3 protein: CASSQELAGDTDTQYF